These 3 T cell receptor beta chains were sequenced from one sample in a study of T cell responses to AZD1222 COVID-19 vaccine. Using immunoSEQ multiplex PCR, the repertoire was profiled, and TCRdb retains in-frame clones only, with some absent. This repertoire shows fewer than 250,000 clones, just over 90% found once; its top ten account for 0.95% to 1.1%. The source was peripheral blood, collected on day 0 of MenACWY control vaccination. These receptor sequences come from an adult in good health.

This chain links TRBV5-1 with TRBJ2-5; 7 nucleotides match TRBD2. The CDR3 covers 14 residues. Germline values: CDR1 SGHRS, CDR2 YFSETQ. V was pared by 4 bases and J by 4 bases, with 7 bases of the junction left unmatched. The CDR3 DNA is TGCGCCAGCAGCCCTTCCGGGGGGTTAGAGACCCAGTACTTC. This translates into CASSPSGGLETQYF.

The rearrangement uses TRBV7-2 and TRBJ2-2; D is uncertain. Germline V gene sequence: CDR1 SGHTA, CDR2 FQGNSA. V shed 5 bases and J shed 6 bases, with 19 bases lying between them. The CDR3 sequence is 16 residues long. The CDR3 sequence is CASSLPSKRLAGELFF. Here the CDR3 DNA reads TGTGCCAGCAGCCTTCCGTCAAAACGTCTCGCCGGGGAGCTGTTTTTT.

J is TRBJ1-5 and V is TRBV28; TRBD1 agrees at 7 bases. There are 15 residues in the CDR3. CDR1 is MDHEN and CDR2 is SYDVKM in the germline V gene. V lost 6 bases, J lost 2 bases, and 7 bases stayed unmatched. CDR3 sequence reads: CASRTTGLGNQPQHF. The CDR3 nucleotides are TGTGCCAGCAGAACGACAGGGTTGGGCAATCAGCCCCAGCATTTT.